This TCR beta chain is drawn from a study of blood T cells in healthy people across ages. The sample holds a few counts of this clonotype. The antigen is unknown. This CDR3 has 13 amino acids. Germline V CDR1 and CDR2: SGHRS, YFSETQ. Primed by a sample-barcoded 5' primer and a J-beta primer mix, a second PCR proceeded for about 7 to 11 cycles. TCRdb re-called the 5' RACE reads through MiXCR, storing one row per CDR3 protein. The repertoire has about 630,000 distinct CDR3 sequences, approximately 21% of them found once; the top ten carry roughly 3.7%. Study-wide findings and caveats: It was held that the diversity estimates obtained from one million T cells were underestimates. Older age coincided with a roughly linear decline in TCR beta diversity per million T cells.

This TCR came from a man between 65 and 85 years old in good health. The material sequenced was blood. The rearrangement links TRBV5-1 to TRBJ2-5, with 7 bases identical to TRBD1. The J call is uncertain, as TRBJ2-7 better fits the DNA end. The CDR3 DNA reads as TGCGCCAGCAGCTTTACAGGGGTGAACGAGCAGTACTTC. It translates to CASSFTGVNEQYF.